This T cell receptor beta chain was captured in a study of beta chain features in type 1 diabetes. Study-level results: Insertions were fewer and deletions more numerous at VDJ junctions in type 1 diabetes patients.

Sequenced material consisted of expressed TCRB transcripts (all of the isolated RNA was reverse transcribed). Generated by immunoSEQ multiplex PCR, the TCRdb table keeps only in-frame clones and is missing some. The sample lists about 350,000 clones; around 19% were seen once. Germline lookup yields CDR1 SGHRS and CDR2 YFSETQ. The CDR3 length is 17 residues. V gave up 5 bases and J gave up 6 bases; unmatched junction bases: 13. CD45RO/CCR7/CD25/CD127/CD95/CD27 staining was used to isolate CD4+ naive, central memory, regulatory and stem cell-like memory cells by sorting. A note on this clone: Its specificity is unknown.

The chain recombines TRBV5-1 with TRBJ2-1; 11 bases are shared with TRBD2. The sequence was obtained from a woman aged 18-35 years in good health. The sequenced material came from naive CD4+ T cells from blood. The CDR3 bases are TGCGCCAGCAGATTTACTAGCGGGAGTGGGATCCGCAATGAGCAGTTCTTC. This translates into CASRFTSGSGIRNEQFF.